The present T cell receptor beta chain was sequenced within a study of T cell responses to AZD1222 COVID-19 vaccine. Study-wide results and caveats: Reportedly, close to half of spike-specific TCRs are directed against unmutated variant regions. Regions 160-218 and 743-854 dominated among vaccine-associated CD4 TCRs spanning spike.

Using immunoSEQ multiplex PCR, the repertoire was profiled, and TCRdb retains in-frame clones only, with some absent. The sample gives 100,000 to 150,000 clones, more than 70% of which show up once; less than 2% is in the top ten. In germline, CDR1 is SGHRS, CDR2 YFSETQ. With 7 bases removed from V and 9 bases from J, the gap between germline ends came to 25 bases. This CDR3 has 15 amino acids. Concerning this clone: The antigen is unknown.

The receptor was derived from an adult in good health. The V call is TRBV5-1, the J call TRBJ2-5; D is undetermined. The material sequenced was peripheral blood, taken on day 0 of AZD1222 vaccination. The CDR3 sequence is CASAPLNGEEKAQYF. CDR3 nucleotide sequence: TGCGCCAGCGCCCCTCTCAATGGGGAAGAGAAGGCCCAGTACTTC.